This TCR beta chain was obtained from a study of shared clonotypes between healthy human individuals. Assay: immunoSEQ multiplex PCR; the TCRdb copy retains only in-frame clones and omits some. The sample shows roughly 2.2 million clones, less than 95% of them seen only once. The donors, all of them Caucasian adults, lived in Nashville, Tennessee. Naive CD4+ cells were CD45RA-selected; the remaining cells were memory. CDR1 and CDR2 from the germline V gene are KGHSH and LQKENI. Trimming removed 4 bases at V and 7 bases at J, with 20 bases between. The CDR3 spans 15 residues. This chain joins TRBV18 and TRBJ2-7, with D possibly being TRBD1 or TRBD2 (7 bases each). The receptor was isolated from a man aged 18-30 years in good health. Some clones in this sample may be carry-over from other donors' samples. Sequenced sample: naive CD4+ T cells from PBMCs. Subset noted: CD45RA+ positively selected. This CDR3 is CASSRDSLSGGEQYF. The CDR3 nucleotides read TGTGCCAGCTCACGGGACAGCTTATCCGGGGGGGAGCAGTACTTC.